This entry features one T cell receptor beta chain sequence. This clonotype was observed a handful of times. It has no known antigen specificity. Qualities for individual bases were not recorded, and no much larger clone is one base off. These data originate in a study of response to subunit inactivated influenza vaccine (dated by TCRdb to 2016 to 2019). Describing the broader study: Deep quantitative T cell receptor repertoire profiling was used in the study to track responses to a trivalent subunit inactivated influenza vaccine.

Here is what the overall study found, with its caveats: The authors proposed that each seasonal influenza vaccination may bring in only a limited number of new T cells.

The CDR3 contains 15 residues, cysteine and phenylalanine counted. Only the CDR3 portion is preserved as DNA: 45 bases, with reading frame beginning at the first base. In the germline V gene, CDR1 corresponds to SGHRS and CDR2 to YFSETQ. Trimming at the junction amounts to 3 bases on V and 4 bases on J, and the germline ends lie 13 bases apart. The receptor library was made with RT-PCR. TCRdb names Illumina HiSeq 2500 as the instrument used. The public reads were reprocessed in TCRdb via fastp at Q25 and MiXCR, keeping in-frame beta chains. Each CDR3 protein gets just one entry, which takes the most common genes and DNA from the rows behind it. This sample is represented by approximately 700,000 distinct CDR3 sequences; 15% to 19% of them were singletons. Clones ranked in the top ten supply roughly 10% of the sample.

The clonotype comes from a man aged 45-60 years who received an inactivated influenza vaccine. Donor details come from another sample of the same person, matched by shared clones. The sample here was PBMCs from blood, taken roughly 13 days after vaccination. The receptor chain draws on TRBV5-1 and TRBJ2-2; perhaps TRBD2 is the D gene, with 5 bases matching. The DNA sequence is as follows: TGCGCCAGCAGCTATACTGGCACTAGCACCGGGGAGCTGTTTTTT. Its coded protein is CASSYTGTSTGELFF.